This T cell receptor beta chain appears in the sequencing data of a study of CD8 T cells in ankylosing spondylitis. In its sample, this clonotype was seen many times. Germline-derived CDR1 and CDR2 are SGDLS and YYNGEE. CDR3 length equals 15 residues. The ends were cut back, 0 bases at V and 0 bases at J, with 8 bases in the middle. TCRdb used MiXCR to reprocess the 5' RACE reads, holding one entry per CDR3 protein. Of tens of thousands of distinct CDR3 sequences listed, 2.5% to 3% are singletons. The chain has TRBV9 and TRBJ2-3, with D maybe TRBD2 (5 bases). Sequencing was done on a sample of blood, either unsorted or a sorted T cell fraction (not recorded which). The receptor was isolated from a male donor with ankylosing spondylitis or in good health (not recorded which). This chain's CDR3 is CASSVGGLSTDTQYF. The CDR3 DNA reads as TGTGCCAGCAGCGTAGGCGGGCTTAGCACAGATACGCAGTATTTT.